Listed here is a single T cell receptor beta chain. Its antigen is unidentified. This record belongs to a study of blood T cells in healthy people across ages. CDR1 is ENHRY, CDR2 SYGVKD, per germline. This CDR3 is 16 amino acids long. Study-wide results and limits: Lack of knowledge of donor CMV status possibly confounded expanded clonotype changes. In older individuals, TCR beta diversity per million T cells was lower, falling roughly linearly with age.

Healthy Russian Caucasian donors spanned ages about 6 to 90 years. Combining a sample-barcoded 5' primer with a J-beta primer mix, a second PCR ran for roughly 7 to 12 cycles. TCRdb independently ran MiXCR on the 5' RACE reads; one entry per CDR3 protein. The sample carries 800,000 to 900,000 distinct CDR3 sequences, approximately 59% recorded once. The TCR sequence derives from a man under 40 in good health. This rearrangement joins TRBV10-3 to TRBJ2-7; 9 bases agree with TRBD2. The J call is uncertain, as TRBJ2-5 better fits the DNA end. Specimen: blood. The CDR3 coding sequence is TGTGCCATCAGTTACGGTAGCGGGGGAGATAAGGAGACCCAGTACTTC. Its translation is CAISYGSGGDKETQYF.